This is a list of T cell receptor beta chains from one sample in a study of blood T cells in healthy people across ages. TCRdb fed the 5' RACE reads into MiXCR, producing one record per CDR3 protein. The sample gives some 880,000 distinct CDR3 sequences, 30% to 45% of which show up once; under 15% is in the top ten. The sample consisted of blood. These receptor sequences come from a man aged 18 to 29 in good health. Both conserved end residues are part of each CDR3. Rows may omit the clone size; those that give it use once, few, many or a size class.

clone_size: many
v_call: TRBV10-3
j_call: TRBJ1-1
cdr3_aa: CAIQGTGVNTEAFF

clone_size: -
v_call: TRBV7-2
j_call: TRBJ2-3
cdr3_aa: CASSLGGFRDTQYF

clone_size: few
v_call: TRBV30
j_call: TRBJ2-4
cdr3_aa: CAWSSGTGDIQYF

clone_size: -
v_call: TRBV5-1
j_call: -
cdr3_aa: CASSLAVGTEQETQFF

clone_size: once
v_call: TRBV20-1
j_call: TRBJ1-5
cdr3_aa: CNPDRQGNSNQPQHF

clone_size: -
v_call: TRBV7-9
j_call: TRBJ1-2
cdr3_aa: CASSSSTGLHPLRSGYTF

clone_size: -
v_call: TRBV18
j_call: TRBJ1-6
cdr3_aa: CASSPDRGSTPLHF

clone_size: -
v_call: TRBV9
j_call: TRBJ1-1
cdr3_aa: CASSADEKGTEAFF

clone_size: -
v_call: TRBV4-2
j_call: TRBJ1-1
cdr3_aa: CASSRAGSGTEAFF

clone_size: -
v_call: TRBV27
j_call: TRBJ2-1
cdr3_aa: CASRGQGIYEQFF

clone_size: -
v_call: TRBV15
j_call: TRBJ1-6
cdr3_aa: CATSRDRADSPPHF

clone_size: once
v_call: TRBV20-1
j_call: TRBJ2-3
cdr3_aa: CSAPSGGASTGTQYF

clone_size: few
v_call: TRBV3-1
j_call: TRBJ2-1
cdr3_aa: CASSQTGSEQFF

clone_size: few
v_call: TRBV7-2
j_call: TRBJ1-4
cdr3_aa: CASSLDSKLFF

clone_size: many
v_call: TRBV5-1
j_call: TRBJ1-2
cdr3_aa: CASSSDVVNYGYTF

clone_size: -
v_call: TRBV29-1
j_call: TRBJ2-5
cdr3_aa: CSIPGGSETQYF

clone_size: -
v_call: TRBV12-3/TRBV12-4
j_call: TRBJ1-1
cdr3_aa: CASSLGGWAFF

clone_size: -
v_call: TRBV20-1
j_call: TRBJ1-2
cdr3_aa: CSARDRARTGYTF

clone_size: few
v_call: TRBV24-1
j_call: TRBJ2-3
cdr3_aa: CATSEGQGVRDTQYF

clone_size: -
v_call: TRBV20-1
j_call: TRBJ1-4
cdr3_aa: CSAERRPPGEKLFF

clone_size: few
v_call: TRBV5-1
j_call: TRBJ2-1
cdr3_aa: CASSVQGTGGGYNEQFF

clone_size: few
v_call: TRBV4-1
j_call: TRBJ1-6
cdr3_aa: CASSQQQLRNSPLHF

clone_size: -
v_call: TRBV7-9
j_call: TRBJ1-5
cdr3_aa: CASSQGGTELNRPQHF

clone_size: -
v_call: TRBV15
j_call: TRBJ1-5
cdr3_aa: CATSPNGLYDQPQHF

clone_size: few
v_call: TRBV20-1
j_call: TRBJ2-3
cdr3_aa: CSAGWGLAGAITDTQYF

clone_size: -
v_call: TRBV6-2/TRBV6-3
j_call: TRBJ2-3
cdr3_aa: CASSYSSPATQYF

clone_size: few
v_call: TRBV20-1
j_call: TRBJ1-1
cdr3_aa: CSARDPGEDTEAFF

clone_size: -
v_call: TRBV5-5
j_call: TRBJ2-2
cdr3_aa: CASSPDTANTGELFF

clone_size: many
v_call: TRBV7-2
j_call: TRBJ2-7
cdr3_aa: CASSLESSDRAYEQYF

clone_size: few
v_call: TRBV10-3
j_call: TRBJ1-2
cdr3_aa: CAISEQTNYGYTF

clone_size: -
v_call: TRBV28
j_call: TRBJ2-3
cdr3_aa: CASSTGGAPPDTQYF

clone_size: few
v_call: TRBV6-2/TRBV6-3
j_call: TRBJ2-1
cdr3_aa: CASSMGRDNEQFF

clone_size: few
v_call: TRBV7-2
j_call: TRBJ1-2
cdr3_aa: CASSPDSQSGYTF